The entry below gives a single T cell receptor (beta chain) sequence along with its context. The data belong to a study of STAT5B mutations in CD4+ large granular lymphocyte leukemia. Profiled with immunoSEQ multiplex PCR; TCRdb holds only in-frame clones, not every one. The sample has roughly 21,000 clones; over 70% are singletons. The receptor was derived from a human donor in good health. The specimen sequenced was CD4+ T cells from blood buffy coats.

The CDR3 DNA reads as TGTGCCAGCAGTTCAGGGGGCGCCAACTATGGCTACACCTTC. It specifies CASSSGGANYGYTF. This sequence joins TRBV28 and TRBJ1-2, with 8 bases aligning to TRBD1. The CDR3 totals 14 residues. Germline V gene lookup returns CDR1 MDHEN and CDR2 SYDVKM. V lost 4 bases to trimming and J lost 2 bases; unmatched junction nucleotides: 3.